The clone carrying this T cell receptor beta chain was seen ten or more times. Its antigen is unknown. This sample is part of a study of identical twins' blood T cells. Libraries were made from RNA as TCR cDNA, using a modified protocol. Both ends of each TCR cDNA library bore sample-specific barcodes. Per the study methods: Per-library CDR3 reads ranged about 2.2 to 3.6 million; clonotypes, ~95,000 to ~500,000. TCRdb itself ran the 5' RACE reads through MiXCR, one entry per CDR3 protein. TCRdb's processing, not the study's, gives the V and J calls here. The profile shows around 380,000 distinct CDR3 sequences, roughly 31% of them singletons. Study-level points and caveats: Even for out-of-frame TCRbeta, twins reportedly shared V gene usage much more than unrelated donors.

With 5 bases removed from V and 2 bases from J, the gap between germline ends came to 15 bases. This CDR3 comprises 15 residues. Germline V lookup: CDR1 SGHAT, CDR2 FQNNGV. The J gene is TRBJ2-5, the V gene TRBV11-2; D tentatively reads TRBD1 or TRBD2 (5 bases each). The source of this sequence is a woman aged 18 to 55 in good health. The material sequenced was PBMCs. In DNA, the CDR3 is TGTGCCAGCAGCCACCGGGACGCTAAACAAGAGACCCAGTACTTC. Translated, it gives CASSHRDAKQETQYF.